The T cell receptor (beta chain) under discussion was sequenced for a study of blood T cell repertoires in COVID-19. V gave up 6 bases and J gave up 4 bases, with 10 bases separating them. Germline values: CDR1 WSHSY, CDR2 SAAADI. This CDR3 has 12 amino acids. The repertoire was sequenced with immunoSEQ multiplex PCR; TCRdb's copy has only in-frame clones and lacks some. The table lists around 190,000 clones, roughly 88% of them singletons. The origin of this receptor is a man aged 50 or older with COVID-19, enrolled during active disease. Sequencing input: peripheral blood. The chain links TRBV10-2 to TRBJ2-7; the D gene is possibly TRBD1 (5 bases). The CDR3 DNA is TGCGCCAGCAGGCTACAGGAATACGAGCAGTACTTC. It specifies CASRLQEYEQYF.